This T cell receptor (beta chain) was sequenced for a study of blood T cell repertoires in COVID-19. Overall study: The United States, Italy and Spain were the sources of the acute and convalescent COVID-19 samples. In each case, the material was cDNA or gDNA derived from T cells, B-cell-depleted T cells, or PBMCs.

The data were produced by immunoSEQ multiplex PCR, yet TCRdb's version contains in-frame clones alone and is incomplete. The sample contains over 250,000 clones, 85% of which appear only once. CDR3 length: 14 residues. V was clipped by 4 bases and J by 6 bases; unmatched bases: 8. CDR1 is ENHRY and CDR2 is SYGVKD in the germline V gene. Sequences were obtained from peripheral blood. This TCR came from a human donor in a cohort sampled during active COVID-19. The V call is TRBV10-3, the J call TRBJ2-7; 8 nucleotides align to TRBD2. CDR3 region: CAISGQSGSVEQYF. The CDR3 coding sequence is TGTGCCATCAGTGGTCAAAGCGGGAGCGTCGAGCAGTACTTC.